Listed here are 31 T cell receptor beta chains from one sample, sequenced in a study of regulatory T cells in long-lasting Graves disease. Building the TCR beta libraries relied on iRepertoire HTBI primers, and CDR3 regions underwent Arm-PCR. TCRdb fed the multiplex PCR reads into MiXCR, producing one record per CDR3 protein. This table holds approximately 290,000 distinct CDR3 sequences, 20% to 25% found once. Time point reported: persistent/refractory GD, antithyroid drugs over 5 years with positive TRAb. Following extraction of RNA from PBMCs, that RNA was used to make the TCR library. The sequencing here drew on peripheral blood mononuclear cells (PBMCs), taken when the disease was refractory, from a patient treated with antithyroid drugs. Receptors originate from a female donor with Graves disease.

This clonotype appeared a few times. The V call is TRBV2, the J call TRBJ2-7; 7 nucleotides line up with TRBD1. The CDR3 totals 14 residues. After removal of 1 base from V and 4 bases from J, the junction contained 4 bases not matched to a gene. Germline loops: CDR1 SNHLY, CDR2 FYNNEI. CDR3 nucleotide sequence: TGTGCCAGCAGTGAAGAGGCCAGGGGGTACGAGCAGTACTTC. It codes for CASSEEARGYEQYF.

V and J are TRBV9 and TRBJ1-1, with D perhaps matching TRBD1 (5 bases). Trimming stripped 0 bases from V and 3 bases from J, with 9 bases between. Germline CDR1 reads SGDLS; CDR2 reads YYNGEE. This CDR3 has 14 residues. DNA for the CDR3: TGTGCCAGCAGCGTAGGGCAGGGTGACACTGAAGCTTTCTTT. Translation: CASSVGQGDTEAFF. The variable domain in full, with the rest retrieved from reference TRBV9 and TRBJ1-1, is DSGVTQTPKHLITATGQRVTLRCSPRSGDLSVYWYQQSLDQGLQFLIQYYNGEERAKGNILERFSAQQFPDLHSELNLSSLELGDSALYFCASSVGQGDTEAFFGQGTRLTVV.

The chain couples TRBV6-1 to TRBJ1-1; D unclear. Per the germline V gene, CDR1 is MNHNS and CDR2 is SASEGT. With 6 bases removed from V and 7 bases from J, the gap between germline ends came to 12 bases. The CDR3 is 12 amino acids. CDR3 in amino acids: CASSRGRDEAFF. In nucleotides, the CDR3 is TGTGCCAGCAGCCGGGGTCGAGATGAAGCTTTCTTT.

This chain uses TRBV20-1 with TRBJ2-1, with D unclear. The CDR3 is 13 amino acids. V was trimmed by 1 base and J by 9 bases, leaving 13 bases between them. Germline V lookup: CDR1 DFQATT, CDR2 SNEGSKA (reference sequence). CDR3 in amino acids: CSARGSHRTEQFF. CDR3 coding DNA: TGCAGTGCTAGAGGGTCCCACAGAACTGAGCAGTTCTTC.

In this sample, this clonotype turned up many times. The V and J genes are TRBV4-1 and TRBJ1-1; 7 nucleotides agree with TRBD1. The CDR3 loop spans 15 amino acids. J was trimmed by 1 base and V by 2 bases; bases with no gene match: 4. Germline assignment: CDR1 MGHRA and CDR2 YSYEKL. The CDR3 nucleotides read TGCGCCAGCAGCCAATGGACAGGTGAGAACACTGAAGCTTTCTTT. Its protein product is CASSQWTGENTEAFF.

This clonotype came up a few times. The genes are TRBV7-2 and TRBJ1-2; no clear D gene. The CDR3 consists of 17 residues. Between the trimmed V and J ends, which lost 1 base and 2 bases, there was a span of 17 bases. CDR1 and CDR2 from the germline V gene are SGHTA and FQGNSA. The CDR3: CASSLGSSEDRNYGYTF. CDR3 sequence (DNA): TGTGCCAGCAGCTTAGGTAGCAGCGAAGACCGAAACTATGGCTACACCTTC. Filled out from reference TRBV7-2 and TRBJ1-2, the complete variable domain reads GAGVSQSPSNKVTEKGKDVELRCDPISGHTALYWYRQSLGQGLEFLIYFQGNSAPDKSGLPSDRFSAERTGGSVSTLTIQRTQQEDSAVYLCASSLGSSEDRNYGYTFGSGTRLTVV.

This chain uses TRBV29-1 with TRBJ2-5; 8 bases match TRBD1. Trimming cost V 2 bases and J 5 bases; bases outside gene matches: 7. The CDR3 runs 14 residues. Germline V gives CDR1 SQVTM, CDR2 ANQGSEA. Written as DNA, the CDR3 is TGCAGCGTTGAACCGGACAGGGTTCGGGAGACCCAGTACTTC. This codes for CSVEPDRVRETQYF. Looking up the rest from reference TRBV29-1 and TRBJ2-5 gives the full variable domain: SAVISQKPSRDICQRGTSLTIQCQVDSQVTMMFWYRQQPGQSLTLIATANQGSEATYESGFVIDKFPISRPNLTFSTLTVSNMSPEDSSIYLCSVEPDRVRETQYFGPGTRLLVL.

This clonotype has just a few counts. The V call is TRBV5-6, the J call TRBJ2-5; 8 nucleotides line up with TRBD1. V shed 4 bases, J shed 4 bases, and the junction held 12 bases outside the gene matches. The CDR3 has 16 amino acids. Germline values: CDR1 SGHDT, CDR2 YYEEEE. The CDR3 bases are TGTGCCAGCAGCCCTGCGGCACAGGGGGTGGTAGAGACCCAGTACTTC. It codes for CASSPAAQGVVETQYF.

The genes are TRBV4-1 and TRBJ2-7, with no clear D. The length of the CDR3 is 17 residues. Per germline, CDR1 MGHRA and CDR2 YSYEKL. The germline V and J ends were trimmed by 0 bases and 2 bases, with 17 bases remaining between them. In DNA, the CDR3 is TGCGCCAGCAGCCAAGATCCTCCCTGGGGTGCCGCCTACGAGCAGTACTTC. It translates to CASSQDPPWGAAYEQYF.

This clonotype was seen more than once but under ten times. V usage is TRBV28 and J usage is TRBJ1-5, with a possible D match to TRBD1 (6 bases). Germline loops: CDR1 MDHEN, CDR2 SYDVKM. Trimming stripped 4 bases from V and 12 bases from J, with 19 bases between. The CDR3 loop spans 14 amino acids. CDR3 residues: CASSYRDIPKSQHF. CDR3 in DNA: TGTGCCAGCAGTTATCGGGACATCCCCAAAAGCCAGCATTTT.

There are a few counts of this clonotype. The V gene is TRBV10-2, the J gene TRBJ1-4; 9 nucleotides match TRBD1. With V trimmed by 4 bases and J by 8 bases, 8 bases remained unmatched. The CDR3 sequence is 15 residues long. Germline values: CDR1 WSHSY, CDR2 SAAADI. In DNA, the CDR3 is TGCGCCAGCAGTGCAATACAGGGGGCAAAAGAAAAACTGTTTTTT. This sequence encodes CASSAIQGAKEKLFF.

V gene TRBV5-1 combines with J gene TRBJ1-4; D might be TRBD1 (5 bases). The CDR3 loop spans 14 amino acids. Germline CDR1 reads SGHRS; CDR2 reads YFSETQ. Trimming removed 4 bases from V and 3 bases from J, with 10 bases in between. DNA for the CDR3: TGCGCCAGCAGCAGAGGGGAGCCTAATGAAAAACTGTTTTTT. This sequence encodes CASSRGEPNEKLFF.

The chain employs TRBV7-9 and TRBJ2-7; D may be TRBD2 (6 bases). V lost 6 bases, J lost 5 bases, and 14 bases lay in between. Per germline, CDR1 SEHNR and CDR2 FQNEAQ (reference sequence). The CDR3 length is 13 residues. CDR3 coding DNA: TGTGCCAGCAGTCTAGAGTCTAGCGACGAGCAGTACTTC. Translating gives CASSLESSDEQYF. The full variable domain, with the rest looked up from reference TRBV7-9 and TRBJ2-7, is DTGVSQNPRHKITKRGQNVTFRCDPISEHNRLYWYRQTLGQGPEFLTYFQNEAQLEKSRLLSDRFSAERPKGSFSTLEIQRTEQGDSAMYLCASSLESSDEQYFGPGTRLTVT.

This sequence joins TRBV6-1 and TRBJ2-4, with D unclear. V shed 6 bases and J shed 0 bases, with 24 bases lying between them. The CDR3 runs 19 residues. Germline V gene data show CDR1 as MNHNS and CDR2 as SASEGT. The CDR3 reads CASSDLTLRQDLAKNIQYF. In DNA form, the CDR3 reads TGTGCCAGCAGCGACCTTACTCTCAGGCAGGACCTAGCCAAAAACATTCAGTACTTC.

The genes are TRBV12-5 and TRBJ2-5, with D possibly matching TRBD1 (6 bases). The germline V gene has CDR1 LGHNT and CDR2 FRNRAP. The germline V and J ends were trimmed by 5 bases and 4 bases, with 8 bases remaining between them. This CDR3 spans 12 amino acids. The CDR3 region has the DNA TGTGCTAGTGGTACAGGGTCAGAGACCCAGTACTTC. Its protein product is CASGTGSETQYF.

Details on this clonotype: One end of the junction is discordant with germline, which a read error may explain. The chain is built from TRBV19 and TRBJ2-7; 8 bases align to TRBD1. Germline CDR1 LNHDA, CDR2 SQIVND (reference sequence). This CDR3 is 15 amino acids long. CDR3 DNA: TGTGCCAGTAGCGGTCGGGACAGGACCTCCTACGAGCAGCACTTC. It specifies CASSGRDRTSYEQHF. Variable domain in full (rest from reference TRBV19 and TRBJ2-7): DGGITQSPKYLFRKEGQNVTLSCEQNLNHDAMYWYRQDPGQGLRLIYYSQIVNDFQKGDIAEGYSVSREKKESFPLTVTSAQKNPTAFYLCASSGRDRTSYEQHFGPGTRLTVT.

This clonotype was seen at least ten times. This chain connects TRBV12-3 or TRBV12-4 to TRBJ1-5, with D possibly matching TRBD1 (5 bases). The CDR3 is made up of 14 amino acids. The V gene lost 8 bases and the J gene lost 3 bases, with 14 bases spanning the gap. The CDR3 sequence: CASLREGDNQPQHF. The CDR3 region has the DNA TGTGCCAGCCTCAGGGAGGGTGACAATCAGCCCCAGCATTTT.

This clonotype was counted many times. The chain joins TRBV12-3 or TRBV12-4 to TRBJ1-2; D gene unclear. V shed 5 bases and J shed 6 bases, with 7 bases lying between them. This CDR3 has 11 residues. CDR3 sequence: CASSKRDGYTF. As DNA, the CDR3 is TGTGCCAGCAGTAAACGCGATGGCTACACCTTC.

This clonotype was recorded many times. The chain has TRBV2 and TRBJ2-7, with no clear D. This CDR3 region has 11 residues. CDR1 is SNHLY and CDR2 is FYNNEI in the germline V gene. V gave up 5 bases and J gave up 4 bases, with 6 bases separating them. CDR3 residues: CASSNHYEQYF. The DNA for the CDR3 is TGTGCCAGCAGTAACCATTACGAGCAGTACTTC.

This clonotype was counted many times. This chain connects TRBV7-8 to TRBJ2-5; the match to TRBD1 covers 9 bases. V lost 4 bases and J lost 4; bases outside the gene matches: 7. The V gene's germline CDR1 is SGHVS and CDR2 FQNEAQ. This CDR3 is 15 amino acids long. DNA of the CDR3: TGTGCCAGCAGCTCAAACAGGGGGCGGGGAGAGACCCAGTACTTC. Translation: CASSSNRGRGETQYF.

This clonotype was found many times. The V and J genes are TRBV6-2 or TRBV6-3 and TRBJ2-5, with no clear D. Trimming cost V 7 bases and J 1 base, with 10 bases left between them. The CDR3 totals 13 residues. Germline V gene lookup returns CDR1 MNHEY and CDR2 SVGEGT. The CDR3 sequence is CASNNAIQETQYF. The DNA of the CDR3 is TGTGCCAGCAACAACGCAATCCAAGAGACCCAGTACTTC.

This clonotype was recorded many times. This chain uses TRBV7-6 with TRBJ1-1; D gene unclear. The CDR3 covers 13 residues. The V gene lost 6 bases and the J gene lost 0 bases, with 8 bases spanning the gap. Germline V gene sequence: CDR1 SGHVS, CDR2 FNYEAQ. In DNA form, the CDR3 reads TGTGCCAGCAGGGCTGATATGAACACTGAAGCTTTCTTT. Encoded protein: CASRADMNTEAFF.

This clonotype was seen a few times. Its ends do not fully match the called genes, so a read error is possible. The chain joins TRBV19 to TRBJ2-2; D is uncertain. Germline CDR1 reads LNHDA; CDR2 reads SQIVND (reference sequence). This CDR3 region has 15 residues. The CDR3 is CASGIGVWNTGELFF. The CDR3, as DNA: TGTGCCAGTGGTATTGGAGTCTGGAACACCGGGGAGCTGTTTTTT.

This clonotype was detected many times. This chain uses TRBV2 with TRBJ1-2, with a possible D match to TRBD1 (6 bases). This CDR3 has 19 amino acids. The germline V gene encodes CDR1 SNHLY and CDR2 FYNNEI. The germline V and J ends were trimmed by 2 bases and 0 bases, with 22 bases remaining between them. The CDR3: CASSERRGGGYGTNYGYTF. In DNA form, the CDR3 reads TGTGCCAGCAGTGAACGACGCGGCGGGGGCTACGGAACTAACTATGGCTACACCTTC.

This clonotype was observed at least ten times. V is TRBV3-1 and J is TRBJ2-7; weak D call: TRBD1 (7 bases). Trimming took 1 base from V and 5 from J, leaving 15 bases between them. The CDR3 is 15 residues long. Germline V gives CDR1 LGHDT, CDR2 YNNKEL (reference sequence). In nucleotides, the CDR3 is TGTGCCAGCAGCCAAGGACAGGGACTTTTGGACGAGCAGTACTTC. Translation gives CASSQGQGLLDEQYF.

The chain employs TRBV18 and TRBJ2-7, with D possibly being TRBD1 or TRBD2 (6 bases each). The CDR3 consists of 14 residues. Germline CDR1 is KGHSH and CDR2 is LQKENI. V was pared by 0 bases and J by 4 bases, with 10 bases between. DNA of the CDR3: TGTGCCAGCTCACCACCAGGGGGGTTGTACGAGCAGTACTTC. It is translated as CASSPPGGLYEQYF.

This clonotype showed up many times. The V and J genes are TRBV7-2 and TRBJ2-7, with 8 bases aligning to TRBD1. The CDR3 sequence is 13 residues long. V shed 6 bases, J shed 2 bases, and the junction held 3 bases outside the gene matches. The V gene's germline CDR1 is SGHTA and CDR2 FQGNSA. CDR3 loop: CASSSTGAYEQYF. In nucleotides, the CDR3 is TGTGCCAGCAGTTCGACAGGGGCCTACGAGCAGTACTTC.

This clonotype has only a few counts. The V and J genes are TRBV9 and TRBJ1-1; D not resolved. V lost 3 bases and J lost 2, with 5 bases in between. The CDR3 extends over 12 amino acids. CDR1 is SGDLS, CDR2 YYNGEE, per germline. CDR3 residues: CASSDANTEAFF. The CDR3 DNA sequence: TGTGCCAGCAGCGACGCTAACACTGAAGCTTTCTTT.

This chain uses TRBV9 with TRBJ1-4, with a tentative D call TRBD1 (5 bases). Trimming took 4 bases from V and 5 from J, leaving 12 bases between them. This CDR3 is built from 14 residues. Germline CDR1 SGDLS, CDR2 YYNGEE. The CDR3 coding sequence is TGTGCCAGCAGCACTCGGGACGGCAATGAAAAACTGTTTTTT. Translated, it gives CASSTRDGNEKLFF.

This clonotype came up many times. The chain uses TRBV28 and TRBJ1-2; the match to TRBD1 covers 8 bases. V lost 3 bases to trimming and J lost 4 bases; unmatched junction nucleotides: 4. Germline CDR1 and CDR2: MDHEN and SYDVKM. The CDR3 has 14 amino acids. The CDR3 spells CASSFLQGVYGYTF. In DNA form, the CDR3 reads TGTGCCAGCAGTTTTCTACAGGGGGTCTATGGCTACACCTTC.

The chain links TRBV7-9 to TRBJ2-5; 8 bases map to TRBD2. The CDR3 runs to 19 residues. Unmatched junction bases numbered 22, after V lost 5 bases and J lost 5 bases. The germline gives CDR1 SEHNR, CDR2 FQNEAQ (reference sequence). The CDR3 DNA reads TGTGCCAGCAGCCCGAAATACCCGGGACTAGATTATTCTGGGGAGACCCAGTACTTC. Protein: CASSPKYPGLDYSGETQYF.